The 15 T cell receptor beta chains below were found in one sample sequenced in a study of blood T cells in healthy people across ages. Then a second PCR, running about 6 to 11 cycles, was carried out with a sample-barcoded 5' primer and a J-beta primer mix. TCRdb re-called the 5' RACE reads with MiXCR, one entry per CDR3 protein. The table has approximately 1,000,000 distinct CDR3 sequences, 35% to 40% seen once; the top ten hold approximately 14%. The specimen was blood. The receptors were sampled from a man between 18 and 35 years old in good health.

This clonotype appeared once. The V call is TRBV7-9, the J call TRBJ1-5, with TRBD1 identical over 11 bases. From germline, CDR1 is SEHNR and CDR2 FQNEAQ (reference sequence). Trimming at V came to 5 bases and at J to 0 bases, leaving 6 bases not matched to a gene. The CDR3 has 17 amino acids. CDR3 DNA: TGTGCCAGCAGCGGGGGACAGGGGGATTATAGCAATCAGCCCCAGCATTTT. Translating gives CASSGGQGDYSNQPQHF.

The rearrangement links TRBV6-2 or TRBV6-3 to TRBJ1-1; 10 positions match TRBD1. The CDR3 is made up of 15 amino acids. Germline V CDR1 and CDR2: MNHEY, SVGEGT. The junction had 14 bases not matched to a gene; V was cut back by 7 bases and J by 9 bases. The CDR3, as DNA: TGTGCCAGCATGGTCCACCGGGACAGGGGCAGTAAAGCTTTCTTT. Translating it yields CASMVHRDRGSKAFF.

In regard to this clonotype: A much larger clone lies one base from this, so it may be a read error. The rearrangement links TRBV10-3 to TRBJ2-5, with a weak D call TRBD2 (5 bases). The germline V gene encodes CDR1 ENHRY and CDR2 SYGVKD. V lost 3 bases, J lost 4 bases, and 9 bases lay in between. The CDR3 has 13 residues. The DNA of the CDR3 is TGTGCCATCAGTGATCTCGCGGGAGAGACCCAGTACTTC. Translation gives CAISDLAGETQYF.

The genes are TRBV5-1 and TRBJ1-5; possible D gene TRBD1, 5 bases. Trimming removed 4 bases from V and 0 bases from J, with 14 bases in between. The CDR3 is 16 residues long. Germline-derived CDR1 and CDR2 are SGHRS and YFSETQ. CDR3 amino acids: CASSLGPSDSNQPQHF. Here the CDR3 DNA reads TGCGCCAGCAGCCTGGGGCCTTCCGATAGCAATCAGCCCCAGCATTTT.

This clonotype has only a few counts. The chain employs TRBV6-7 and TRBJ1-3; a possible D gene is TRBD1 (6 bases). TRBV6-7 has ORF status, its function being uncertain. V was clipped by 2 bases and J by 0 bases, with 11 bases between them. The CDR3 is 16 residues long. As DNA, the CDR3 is TGTGCCAGCAGTTACCCTGGACAGTCCTCTGGAAACACCATATATTTT. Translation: CASSYPGQSSGNTIYF.

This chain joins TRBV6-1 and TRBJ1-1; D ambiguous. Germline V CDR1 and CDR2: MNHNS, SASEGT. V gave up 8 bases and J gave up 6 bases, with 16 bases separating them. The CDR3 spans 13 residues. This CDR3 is CASLSSGSAEAFF. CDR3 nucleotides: TGTGCCAGCCTTAGCTCGGGGAGTGCTGAAGCTTTCTTT.

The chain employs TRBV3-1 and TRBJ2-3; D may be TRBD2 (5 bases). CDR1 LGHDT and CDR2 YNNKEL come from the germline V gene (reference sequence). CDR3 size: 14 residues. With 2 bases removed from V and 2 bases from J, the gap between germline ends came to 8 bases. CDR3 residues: CASSQILDTDTQYF. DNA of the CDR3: TGTGCCAGCAGCCAAATACTAGACACAGATACGCAGTATTTT.

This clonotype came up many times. The CDR3 nucleotides read TGTGCCAGCAGTCCCAGGACTAGCGGGGGGAACCCACTAGCCAAAAACATTCAGTACTTC. Translated: CASSPRTSGGNPLAKNIQYF. The gene calls are TRBV27 and TRBJ2-4; 14 bases are a match to TRBD2. Germline assignment: CDR1 MNHEY and CDR2 SMNVEV (reference sequence). The CDR3 has 20 residues. Unmatched junction bases numbered 12, after V lost 5 bases and J lost 0 bases.

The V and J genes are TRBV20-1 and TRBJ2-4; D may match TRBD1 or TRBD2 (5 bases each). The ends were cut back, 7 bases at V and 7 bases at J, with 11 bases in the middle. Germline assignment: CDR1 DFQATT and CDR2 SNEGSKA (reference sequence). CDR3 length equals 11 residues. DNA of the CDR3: TGCAGTGGGGGTCGGGACAACATTCAGTACTTC. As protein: CSGGRDNIQYF.

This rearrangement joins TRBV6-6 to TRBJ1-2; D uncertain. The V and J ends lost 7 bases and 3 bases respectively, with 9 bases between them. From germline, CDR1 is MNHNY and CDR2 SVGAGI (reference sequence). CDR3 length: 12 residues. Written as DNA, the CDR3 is TGTGCCAGCAACGACGGCTACTATGGCTACACCTTC. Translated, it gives CASNDGYYGYTF.

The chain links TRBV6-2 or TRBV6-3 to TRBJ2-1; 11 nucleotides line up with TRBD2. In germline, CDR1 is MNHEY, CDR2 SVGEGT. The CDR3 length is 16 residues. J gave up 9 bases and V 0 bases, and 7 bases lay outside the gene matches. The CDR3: CASSYSPSGGWSEQFF. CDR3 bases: TGTGCCAGCAGTTACTCCCCTAGCGGGGGGTGGAGTGAGCAGTTCTTC.

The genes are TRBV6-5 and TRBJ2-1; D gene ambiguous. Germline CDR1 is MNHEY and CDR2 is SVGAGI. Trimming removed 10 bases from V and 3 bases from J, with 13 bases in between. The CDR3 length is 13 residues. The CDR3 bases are TGTGCCACCTCATCGGCTGGCTACAATGAGCAGTTCTTC. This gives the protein CATSSAGYNEQFF.

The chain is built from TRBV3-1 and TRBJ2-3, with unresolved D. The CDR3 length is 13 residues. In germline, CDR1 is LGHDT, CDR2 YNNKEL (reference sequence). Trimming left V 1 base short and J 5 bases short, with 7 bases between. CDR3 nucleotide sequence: TGTGCCAGCAGCCAAGCAACTGGAGATACGCAGTATTTT. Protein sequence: CASSQATGDTQYF.

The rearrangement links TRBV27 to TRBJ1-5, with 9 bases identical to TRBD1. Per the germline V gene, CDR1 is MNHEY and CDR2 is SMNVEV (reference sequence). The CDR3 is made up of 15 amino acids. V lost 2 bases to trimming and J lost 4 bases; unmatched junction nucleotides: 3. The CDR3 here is CASSLGTGYNQPQHF. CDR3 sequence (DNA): TGTGCCAGCAGTTTAGGGACAGGGTATAATCAGCCCCAGCATTTT.

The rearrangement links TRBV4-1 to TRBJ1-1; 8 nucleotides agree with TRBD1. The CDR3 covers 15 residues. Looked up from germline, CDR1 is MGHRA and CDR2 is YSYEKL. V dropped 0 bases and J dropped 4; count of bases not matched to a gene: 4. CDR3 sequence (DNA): TGCGCCAGCAGCCAAGATCGACAGGGGACCACTGAAGCTTTCTTT. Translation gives CASSQDRQGTTEAFF.